This entry is about one T cell receptor (beta chain). The CDR3 consists of 13 residues. The germline V and J ends were trimmed by 9 bases and 4 bases, with 13 bases remaining between them. The data were obtained in a study of blood T cell repertoires in COVID-19. As for the study in general: PBMCs, B-cell-depleted T cells, or T cells were the source of the cDNA or gDNA that made up the material.

In the original workflow: Estimation of nucleated cell counts relied on the amplification of reference gene primers. Produced via immunoSEQ multiplex PCR; TCRdb's table is partial and in-frame only. The DNA gave D and trimming, while V, J and clone size come from that table. Among 200,000 to 300,000 clones listed, 82% were seen once. The chain has TRBV12-3 or TRBV12-4 and TRBJ1-5; possibly TRBD1 for D (6 bases). Source material: peripheral blood. This clonotype originated in a woman aged 55-69 years with active or convalescent COVID-19. The CDR3 here is CASSQGTNQPQHF. The DNA of the CDR3 is TGTGCCAGTTCACAGGGTACTAATCAGCCCCAGCATTTT.